This TCR beta chain was sequenced in a study of T-cell memory formation after mild COVID-19. One entry per CDR3 protein results from TCRdb running MiXCR on the 5' RACE reads. The data contain 350,000 to 450,000 distinct CDR3 sequences, approximately 15% of them singletons. The germline V gene encodes CDR1 SGHTA and CDR2 FQGNSA. This CDR3 has 13 amino acids. J was trimmed by 9 bases and V by 3 bases; bases with no gene match: 5. This clonotype was recorded many times. The chain is built from TRBV7-2 and TRBJ2-5, with 9 bases matching TRBD2. Material for sequencing was PBMCs or a T cell subset sorted from them (not recorded which). The origin of this receptor is a man between 18 and 29 years old who had mild COVID-19 (a few samples of this study predate the infection). Cell type and time point are not known. In DNA, the CDR3 is TGTGCCAGCAGCTTCTGGACTAGCGAGCCCCAGTACTTC. Amino acids: CASSFWTSEPQYF.